What follows are 6 T cell receptor beta chains derived from one specimen sequenced in a study of shared clonotypes between healthy human individuals. Measured with immunoSEQ multiplex PCR; TCRdb has only the in-frame clones, and not every one. The top ten clones hold about 0.36% of a sample with fewer than 3 million clones, just under 95% of them seen once. Sequencing was performed on naive CD4+ T cells from PBMCs. Subset specified: CD45RA+ positively selected. The receptor source for this set is a man aged 18-30 years in good health. Some clones in this sample may be carry-over from other donors' samples.

The chain joins TRBV11-3 to TRBJ2-2; perhaps TRBD2 as D (6 bases). The germline gives CDR1 SGHNT, CDR2 YENEEA. Trimming took off 4 bases at V and 0 bases at J, with 12 bases between the two ends. The CDR3 length is 16 residues. In nucleotides, the CDR3 is TGTGCCAGCAGCTCTTCCGGGACTGCGAACACCGGGGAGCTGTTTTTT. The encoded protein is CASSSSGTANTGELFF.

The genes are TRBV11-2 and TRBJ1-1; tentative D call: TRBD1 (6 bases). Germline CDR1 is SGHAT and CDR2 is FQNNGV. Trimming shortened V by 5 bases and J by 9 bases, and 13 bases separated the two germline ends. The CDR3 spans 12 residues. CDR3 sequence reads: CASSPQGSKAFF. The DNA for the CDR3 is TGTGCCAGCAGCCCACAGGGTTCGAAAGCTTTCTTT. The full variable domain, rest sourced from reference TRBV11-2 and TRBJ1-1, is EAGVAQSPRYKIIEKRQSVAFWCNPISGHATLYWYQQILGQGPKLLIQFQNNGVVDDSQLPKDRFSAERLKGVDSTLKIQPAKLEDSAVYLCASSPQGSKAFFGQGTRLTVV.

This sequence joins TRBV7-9 and TRBJ1-3; no firm D call. The V end was cut by 6 bases, the J end by 2 bases, with 14 bases between. CDR3 size: 15 residues. The germline gives CDR1 SEHNR, CDR2 FQNEAQ (reference sequence). The CDR3 DNA is TGTGCCAGCAGTCAAGCCCGGGGTACTGGAAACACCATATATTTT. Protein sequence: CASSQARGTGNTIYF.

The chain uses TRBV9 and TRBJ2-5; 8 bases are shared with TRBD2. Germline values: CDR1 SGDLS, CDR2 YYNGEE. V gave up 4 bases and J gave up 4 bases; unmatched junction bases: 6. The CDR3 has 14 residues. CDR3 residues: CASSPTGGGETQYF. DNA of the CDR3: TGTGCCAGCAGCCCCACGGGAGGGGGAGAGACCCAGTACTTC.

CDR3 protein: CASSEAQGEVQPQHF. The CDR3 nucleotides are TGTGCCAGCAGTGAAGCGCAGGGAGAAGTTCAGCCCCAGCATTTT. The chain employs TRBV6-1 and TRBJ1-5; possible D gene TRBD1, 5 bases. The CDR3 consists of 15 residues. The germline V gene encodes CDR1 MNHNS and CDR2 SASEGT. The ends were cut back, 0 bases at V and 6 bases at J, with 12 bases in the middle.

The rearrangement joins TRBV28 to TRBJ1-1; possible D gene TRBD1, 6 bases. CDR3 size: 13 residues. The V gene lost 6 bases and the J gene lost 12 bases, with 20 bases spanning the gap. From germline, CDR1 is MDHEN and CDR2 SYDVKM. The DNA of the CDR3 is TGTGCCAGCAGGAACCAGAGGGGGACTTCCTCTTTCTTT. Translating it yields CASRNQRGTSSFF.